The sequence of this T cell receptor beta chain was determined in a study of cytomegalovirus exposure and HLA in healthy donors (dated by TCRdb to 2016 to 2017). With respect to the entire study: In an earlier analysis of under 600 of the donors, about 260 Gb of sequence data and 117 million unique TCR beta sequences from about 180 million T cells were reported. A later genetic analysis used genome-wide SNP genotypes for about three fifths of the 666 donors, treating that subset as a discovery cohort. The number of donors typed differed by locus, with about 629-630 for A, B, C, DRB1 and DQB1, about 500 for DQA1, under 610 for DPA1, and some 470 for DPB1. The study profiled the T cell repertoires of hundreds of subjects by immunosequencing and related them to cytomegalovirus serostatus. Four to six DR-DQ haplotypes were handled as single units for association and clustering, since linkage in the cohort was strong. All discovery cohort repertoires had been generated on a single sequencing platform. Of the 300 to 450 genotyped donors, approximately 80% fell in the genetic ancestry cluster associated with self-reported Caucasian donors. Besides the first cohort of around 670 subjects, a separate validation cohort made up of roughly 120 different subjects was used. Among over 350 genotyped donors of the cohort, an average of roughly 240,000 unique TCR beta nucleotide sequences were sequenced per donor, approximately 20% of them non-productive. HLA typing covered class I and class II loci at four-digit resolution. Donor age, sex, ethnicity and CMV serostatus were collected together with the repertoire data. Rather than drawing on any new phenotypic data, the later analysis identified candidate immune exposures from TCR beta sequences and the way those sequences occurred across donors. A later analysis re-examined previously published TCR beta repertoires from about 700 donors and added high-resolution HLA genotyping to investigate patterns of TCR occurrence. The study combined high-throughput TCR immunosequencing, statistical association of individual TCRs with disease status, and machine learning to predict cytomegalovirus infection status. Around 330 gigabases of sequencing data and tens of millions of unique TCR sequences made up an early release that covered several hundred HLA-typed donors. An earlier analysis of around 580 of the donors used high-throughput TCR beta sequencing to judge whether each TCR beta V gene segment behaved as functional or pseudogenic. The aim of the study was to test whether cataloging public T cell receptors could identify signatures of past pathogen exposure. Study-wide findings and limitations: In vitro tests confirmed that a few of the cytomegalovirus-associated TCR beta chains recognize cytomegalovirus antigens. Presence/absence analyses assumed roughly uniform sequencing depth across donors, an assumption that may not hold. A total of 150 to 200 TCR beta chains were listed by the study as associated with cytomegalovirus. In a later analysis, around 17,000 TCR beta sequences were associated with specific HLA alleles at a false discovery rate of 0.05. The classifier was reported to diagnose cytomegalovirus status with high specificity and sensitivity in both the original cohort and the validation cohort. A further reported finding was that TCR beta sequences accurately predicted the HLA-A and HLA-B alleles for most subjects in the first cohort. Compared with equally common non-associated chains, HLA-associated TCR beta chains in a later analysis were more clonally expanded and had lower generation probabilities. The only immune exposure information available for the cohort was CMV serostatus. Linkage disequilibrium might explain the correlated functional status among segregating V segments, but an unknown experimental factor could not be excluded. It was suggested by the authors that the approach could potentially be generalized to other disease states and immunological phenotypes. In a later analysis, several top co-occurrence clusters were reported to appear linked to parvovirus B19, influenza, CMV and Epstein-Barr virus. A cluster of highly shared sequence variants was judged likely to represent a technical artifact of the sequencing pipeline. According to a later genetic analysis, donors in an Asian-associated ancestry cluster had fewer N-insertions in productive TCRs than the roughly 670-donor mean. In this cohort, only TCR beta chains were sequenced, and detectable features were limited by the absence of alpha or paired-chain data. Some IMGT-functional V segments, including TRBV6-2 and TRBV6-3, could not be told apart with the 87-base-pair reads, so those segments were excluded. When HLA alleles, especially DR and DQ, strongly co-occurred, TCR associations were difficult to assign to individual alleles. Across donors, most TCR sequences were observed very rarely, whereas some public TCRs were present in many individuals. An earlier analysis of approximately 540 of the donors showed that most TCR beta V segments appeared in productive rearrangements either about 90% or about 30% of the time, which broadly matched IMGT annotations. Because counts were too low, about 18 rarely observed V segments, including chromosome 9 orphons, were excluded from the earlier analysis of roughly 580 of the donors. In a later analysis, TCR association rates were found to vary across HLA loci, with the most associated TCRs seen for DRB1 alleles and the fewest for HLA-C alleles. According to a later analysis, most CMV-associated TCR beta chains appeared to be HLA-restricted, and the HLA associations seemed to be driven largely by CMV exposure. Because some donors lacked HLA typing at each locus, the association tests relied only on the typed subset. In a later genetic analysis, a missense DCLRE1C variant was associated with V-gene and J-gene trimming of TCR beta chains, and the association was replicated in an independent cohort.

The germline V gene provides CDR1 KGHSH and CDR2 LQKENI. Between the V and J ends, shortened by 2 bases and 4 bases respectively, the junction contains 14 bases. The CDR3 runs 16 residues from the cysteine to the phenylalanine. Here the CDR3 DNA is all that survives: 48 bases in frame from base 1. Comments on this clone: Its binding antigen is unknown. The input lacks base qualities; no much larger clone sits a single base away.

In total, approximately 610 healthy bone marrow donors made up the cohort. Cohort members were all nominally healthy when sampled, although unrecorded immune exposures were likely present. The donor tested CMV seronegative and was one of the 352 seronegative cohort members. A peripheral blood sample was provided by each donor, and peripheral blood mononuclear cells were used for TCR beta sequencing. Genomic DNA was extracted from the blood cell samples with the Qiagen DNeasy Blood Extraction Kit. The receptor library was made with the immunoSEQ multiplex PCR assay. For the multiplex PCR, a mixture combining 60 forward primers for TCR Vbeta segments and 13 reverse primers for TCR Jbeta segments was used. Amplification of the CDR3 region of rearranged TCR beta genes was performed with a multiplex PCR assay on genomic DNA. On the Illumina HiSeq System, the amplified TCR beta libraries were sequenced as 87-base-pair reads. Turning to the authors' computational methods: In a later analysis, roughly 80 million unique TCR beta chains were counted across the 500 to 700 repertoires, and approximately 9.9 million of these chains were shared by at least two donors. To remove PCR and sequencing errors, raw reads were error-corrected and collapsed into unique sequences using a nearest-neighbor algorithm that merged closely related sequences. Alignment of CDR3 sequences to IMGT reference sequences was used to assign V, D and J gene segments. For a sequence to be retained, a match of at least six nucleotides to both a V gene segment and a J gene segment was required. Rearrangements were classified as productive when the CDR3 lacked stop codons and remained in frame with V and J, and all other rearrangements were classified as non-productive. Following IMGT convention, CDR3 was defined as the stretch from the second conserved V-encoded cysteine up to the conserved J-encoded phenylalanine. Sequences without an unambiguous match to a single V gene segment were excluded from the earlier analysis of almost 600 of the donors. In an earlier analysis of roughly 500 of the donors, V segments were called functional above 56.7% productive rearrangements and were called segregating when the between-donor standard deviation exceeded 5%. A statistical classification framework was developed to diagnose cytomegalovirus status using the catalog of TCR beta chain sequences. In a later analysis, V and J genes were assigned by comparing TCR nucleotide sequences against IMGT/GENE-DB human TR gene sequences. Using the TCRdist pipeline, a later analysis assigned CDR3 sequences along with most-parsimonious VDJ recombination scenarios. In a later analysis, each TCR beta chain was defined by its CDR3 amino acid sequence together with its V-gene family, and reads without a unique V-gene family were excluded. In a later analysis, 450 to 600 highly shared, low-generation-probability nucleotide sequences were removed to address suspected cross-contamination and a sequencing artifact. For each public chain, a later analysis derived a clonal expansion index from normalized ranks of inferred template counts within each repertoire. In a later analysis, generation probabilities were computed using a VDJ recombination model fitted to out-of-frame rearrangements, and the results were checked against IGoR. In a later analysis, hypergeometric tests were used to score TCR-TCR, TCR-HLA and TCR-CMV co-occurrence, with a repertoire-size bias correction applied to TCR pairs. False discovery rates were estimated in a later analysis by permuting HLA or CMV assignments 20 times. In a later analysis, co-occurring TCRs were grouped using DBSCAN, and TCRdist sequence similarity was added for clustering within HLA-allele-positive subsets. For co-occurrence clustering, repertoires with fewer than 30,000 or more than 120,000 public chains were excluded, along with five repertoires with anomalous nucleotide sharing. Imported from immuneACCESS, the table was reduced by TCRdb to in-frame sequences with V and J called. These copies leave out some clones; in studies compared against another copy, an unresolved V gene accounts for under half, and the cause of the remainder is not known. Clone size and V and J calls were adopted from that table, with D and trimming inferred from the DNA. Here the sample has roughly 150,000 clones; roughly 84% occur a single time. The top ten clonotypes cover about 2.6% of the sample.

Sequenced sample: PBMCs. The TCR originated in a boy aged 2 to 10 in good health and CMV-seronegative. The V and J segments used are TRBV18 and TRBJ2-2; D gene: possibly TRBD2, on 6 matching bases. The CDR3 amino acid sequence is: CASSPKLGGSTGELFF. The DNA sequence is as follows: TGTGCCAGCTCACCAAAGCTCGGGGGTAGCACCGGGGAGCTGTTTTTT. The reference TRBV18 and TRBJ2-2 proteins fill in what lies around the CDR3, so the full variable domain reads NAGVMQNPRHLVRRRGQEARLRCSPMKGHSHVYWYRQLPEEGLKFMVYLQKENIIDESGMPKERFSAEFPKEGPSILRIQQVVRGDSAAYFCASSPKLGGSTGELFFGEGSRLTVL.